This T cell receptor (beta chain) stems from a study of siplizumab effects on memory and regulatory T cells. Findings and limits, study-wide: Sequences below about 10^-5 frequency were poorly captured, limiting mapping of alloreactive clones. The suppressive capacity of proliferating Tregs from siplizumab cultures remained unconfirmed.

A word on this clone: Antigen: not known.

Assay: immunoSEQ multiplex PCR; the TCRdb copy retains only in-frame clones and omits some. The sample holds around 100,000 clones; 75% to 95% are singletons and the top ten take 0.14% to 0.15%. Germline loops: CDR1 SGHNT, CDR2 YENEEA. With 5 bases clipped from V and 5 bases from J, the junction kept 3 bases outside the gene matches. The CDR3 length is 12 residues. The specimen sequenced was CD4+ T cells sorted from blood. The source of this sequence is a human donor in good health. V usage is TRBV11-3 and J usage is TRBJ2-7; 7 bases match TRBD1. CDR3 DNA sequence: TGTGCCAGCAGCCCCGGGACAGACGAGCAGTACTTC. This translates into CASSPGTDEQYF.